This entry lists 24 T cell receptor beta chains sequenced from one sample in a study of T cell responses to AZD1222 COVID-19 vaccine. Generated by immunoSEQ multiplex PCR, the TCRdb table keeps only in-frame clones and is missing some. Among some 120,000 clones listed, 70% to 90% were seen once. The sample consisted of peripheral blood, taken on day 0 of AZD1222 vaccination. These TCRs come from an adult in good health.

This clone was seen only once. An end of the junction differs from the germline gene, which may be a read error. The J gene is TRBJ1-4, the V gene TRBV6-5; TRBD1 matches 9 bases. Germline CDR1 is MNHEY and CDR2 is SVGAGI. This CDR3 comprises 12 residues. CDR3 nucleotides: TGTGCCAGCAGTACCGTTGACAGGGGGTTCCGGTTT. Protein product: CASSTVDRGFRF.

Here the CDR3 reads CASSFAQEKLFF. The CDR3 DNA reads TGTGCCAGCAGTTTTGCCCAGGAGAAACTGTTTTTT. V and J are TRBV2 and TRBJ1-4; no clear D gene. Trimming left V 5 bases short and J 11 bases short, with 12 bases between. Germline CDR1 reads SNHLY; CDR2 reads FYNNEI. The CDR3 is 12 residues long.

This clone has only a few counts. The gene calls are TRBV11-2 and TRBJ2-7; possible D gene TRBD2, 6 bases. CDR3 length: 16 amino acids. Trimming took 5 bases from V and 6 from J, leaving 23 bases between them. CDR1 and CDR2 from the germline V gene are SGHAT and FQNNGV. This chain's CDR3 is CASSPSGGQNYIEQYF. Written as DNA, the CDR3 is TGTGCCAGCAGCCCCTCCGGAGGGCAGAACTACATCGAGCAGTACTTC.

The chain employs TRBV19 and TRBJ2-4; TRBD1 might be the D (5 bases). V lost 3 bases to trimming and J lost 2 bases, with 11 bases between them. CDR1 and CDR2 (germline): LNHDA, SQIVND (reference sequence). This CDR3 spans 15 amino acids. This chain's CDR3 is CASSMVGEPKNIQYF. CDR3 nucleotide sequence: TGTGCCAGTAGTATGGTAGGGGAACCCAAAAACATTCAGTACTTC.

The chain is built from TRBV6-5 and TRBJ1-1, with TRBD1 matching over 8 bases. This CDR3 is built from 13 residues. V lost 6 bases and J lost 4; bases outside the gene matches: 4. The V gene's germline CDR1 is MNHEY and CDR2 SVGAGI. CDR3 residues: CASRQGQGTEAFF. Written as DNA, the CDR3 is TGTGCCAGCAGGCAAGGACAGGGCACTGAAGCTTTCTTT.

The chain has TRBV19 and TRBJ2-1; D unresolved. Per the germline V gene, CDR1 is LNHDA and CDR2 is SQIVND (reference sequence). CDR3 length equals 12 residues. Trimming took off 2 bases at V and 7 bases at J, with 6 bases between the two ends. The CDR3 sequence: CASSILENEQFF. The CDR3 DNA reads as TGTGCCAGTAGTATACTAGAGAATGAGCAGTTCTTC.

Only one count was recorded for this clone. This chain connects TRBV2 to TRBJ2-3; 10 nucleotides match TRBD2. The germline CDR1 and CDR2 sequences are SNHLY and FYNNEI. Trimming at V came to 7 bases and at J to 4 bases, leaving 11 bases not matched to a gene. The CDR3 runs to 16 residues. DNA of the CDR3: TGTGCCAGCACCTTCCGGGCTAGCGGGAGATCAGATACGCAGTATTTT. It codes for CASTFRASGRSDTQYF.

This chain connects TRBV6-5 to TRBJ1-2; possibly TRBD1 for D (6 bases). Germline V gives CDR1 MNHEY, CDR2 SVGAGI. The CDR3 sequence is 16 residues long. Trimming stripped 0 bases from V and 6 bases from J, with 17 bases between. The CDR3 DNA is TGTGCCAGCAGTTACTCGACGAGCAGGGGAGTAGATGGCTACACCTTC. Translation: CASSYSTSRGVDGYTF.

V usage is TRBV29-1 and J usage is TRBJ2-3; D ambiguous. Germline-derived CDR1 and CDR2 are SQVTM and ANQGSEA. The V end lost 2 bases, the J end lost 2 bases, and 8 bases lay between the germline ends. The CDR3 length is 13 residues. The CDR3 DNA is TGCAGCGTTGAAAGGAGTGACACAGATACGCAGTATTTT. Protein sequence: CSVERSDTDTQYF.

The chain employs TRBV4-1 and TRBJ1-2; D might be TRBD1 (6 bases). The V end lost 3 bases, the J end lost 2 bases, and 13 bases lay between the germline ends. Germline V gene data show CDR1 as MGHRA and CDR2 as YSYEKL. The CDR3 totals 15 residues. The CDR3 nucleotides read TGCGCCAGCAGCCATGGCAGGGGAACAAACTATGGCTACACCTTC. It codes for CASSHGRGTNYGYTF.

The chain employs TRBV9 and TRBJ1-2, with a tentative D call TRBD1 (6 bases). The CDR3 runs to 14 residues. Per germline, CDR1 SGDLS and CDR2 YYNGEE. Trimming took off 4 bases at V and 0 bases at J, with 10 bases between the two ends. Written as DNA, the CDR3 is TGTGCCAGCAGCATCTCAGGGGCTAACTATGGCTACACCTTC. This sequence encodes CASSISGANYGYTF.

V is TRBV2 and J is TRBJ1-4; D may be TRBD1 (5 bases). In germline, CDR1 is SNHLY, CDR2 FYNNEI. Trimming removed 6 bases from V and 2 bases from J, with 16 bases in between. This CDR3 has 16 residues. The DNA for the CDR3 is TGTGCCAGCAGGGATTGGGACCCGAGGACTAATGAAAAACTGTTTTTT. Protein sequence: CASRDWDPRTNEKLFF.

The V gene is TRBV7-3, the J gene TRBJ2-1; 10 bases line up with TRBD2. The CDR3 consists of 15 residues. Germline V gene lookup returns CDR1 SGHTA and CDR2 FQGTGA. Trimming took 5 bases from V and 1 from J; bases not matched to a gene: 2. The CDR3 loop reads CASSPSGSSYNEQFF. CDR3 in DNA: TGTGCCAGCAGCCCTAGCGGGAGTTCCTACAATGAGCAGTTCTTC.

The J gene is TRBJ1-4, the V gene TRBV6-5; D is unclear. The CDR3 is 13 residues long. V was clipped by 4 bases and J by 2 bases, with 5 bases between them. The germline gives CDR1 MNHEY, CDR2 SVGAGI. The CDR3 here is CASSLDTNEKLFF. The CDR3 bases are TGTGCCAGCAGTTTAGACACTAATGAAAAACTGTTTTTT.

The rearrangement links TRBV5-5 to TRBJ1-2, with D perhaps TRBD1 (6 bases). The CDR3 consists of 15 residues. V lost 0 bases and J 4 bases, leaving 13 bases between the germline ends. Germline values: CDR1 SGHKS, CDR2 YYEKEE (reference sequence). The chain's CDR3 is CASSLGQAGTYGYTF. The CDR3 region has the DNA TGTGCCAGCAGCTTGGGACAGGCGGGAACCTATGGCTACACCTTC.

J is TRBJ2-3 and V is TRBV19; 8 nucleotides agree with TRBD2. Looked up from germline, CDR1 is LNHDA and CDR2 is SQIVND (reference sequence). The CDR3 length is 18 residues. The J segment lost 0 bases and the V segment lost 0 bases, leaving 8 bases of the junction unmatched. The CDR3, as DNA: TGTGCCAGTAGTATAGATCAGGGTAGCGGGATAAGCACAGATACGCAGTATTTT. Amino acids: CASSIDQGSGISTDTQYF.

V gene TRBV20-1 combines with J gene TRBJ2-1; no definite D call. The CDR3 runs 11 residues. Trimming took off 3 bases at V and 7 bases at J, with 7 bases between the two ends. Germline V gene data show CDR1 as DFQATT and CDR2 as SNEGSKA (reference sequence). The CDR3 DNA reads as TGCAGTGCTAGTTGGGGAAATGAGCAGTTCTTC. This codes for CSASWGNEQFF.

This rearrangement joins TRBV5-1 to TRBJ1-1; D possibly corresponds to TRBD1 (6 bases). In germline, CDR1 is SGHRS, CDR2 YFSETQ. Deletions cut 5 bases from V and 1 base from J, with 12 bases between. This CDR3 region has 14 residues. The CDR3 is CASRGGQTNTEAFF. Here the CDR3 DNA reads TGCGCCAGCAGAGGAGGACAGACGAACACTGAAGCTTTCTTT.

Here the CDR3 reads CASSESGGGTDTQYF. The CDR3 nucleotides are TGTGCCAGCAGTGAATCGGGAGGGGGCACAGATACGCAGTATTTT. This chain uses TRBV6-1 with TRBJ2-3; 8 positions agree with TRBD2. Germline CDR1 is MNHNS and CDR2 is SASEGT. This CDR3 has 15 amino acids. The V and J ends lost 2 bases and 1 base, in that order; junction bases with no gene match: 2.

The rearrangement joins TRBV5-1 to TRBJ2-3; no firm D call. Germline V gives CDR1 SGHRS, CDR2 YFSETQ. Trimming took 0 bases from V and 2 from J, leaving 10 bases between them. CDR3 size: 15 residues. CDR3 bases: TGCGCCAGCAGCTTGGTTGGGCCACACACAGATACGCAGTATTTT. Translation: CASSLVGPHTDTQYF.

The chain combines TRBV24-1 with TRBJ2-7; 9 bases are a match to TRBD1. The CDR3 spans 16 residues. With 3 bases clipped from V and 2 bases from J, the junction kept 7 bases outside the gene matches. The germline V gene has CDR1 KGHDR and CDR2 SFDVKD. The CDR3 sequence: CATSDPTRTGAYEQYF. Written as DNA, the CDR3 is TGTGCCACCAGTGATCCGACCCGGACAGGGGCCTACGAGCAGTACTTC.

V usage is TRBV28 and J usage is TRBJ1-2; 9 bases map to TRBD1. The length of the CDR3 is 16 residues. CDR1 and CDR2 (germline): MDHEN, SYDVKM. With 3 bases clipped from V and 2 bases from J, the junction kept 7 bases outside the gene matches. This CDR3 is CASSLVSGTGNYGYTF. DNA of the CDR3: TGTGCCAGCAGTTTGGTTTCCGGGACAGGGAACTATGGCTACACCTTC.

The chain links TRBV14 to TRBJ2-1, with D uncertain. In germline, CDR1 is SGHDN, CDR2 FVKESK. The CDR3 spans 15 residues. V was pared by 1 base and J by 0 bases, with 7 bases between. Here the CDR3 DNA reads TGTGCCAGCAGCCAAGGTCTTAACTCCTACAATGAGCAGTTCTTC. It translates to CASSQGLNSYNEQFF.

V gene TRBV2 combines with J gene TRBJ1-4, with D possibly matching TRBD1 (6 bases). Germline lookup yields CDR1 SNHLY and CDR2 FYNNEI. V gave up 6 bases and J gave up 7 bases, with 15 bases separating them. CDR3 length: 14 amino acids. DNA of the CDR3: TGTGCCAGCAGCGAGCAGGGGTTCAGTGAAAAACTGTTTTTT. Protein product: CASSEQGFSEKLFF.